The 24 T cell receptor beta chains below all came from one sample that was sequenced in a study of blood T cell repertoires in COVID-19. Libraries were prepared by immunoSEQ multiplex PCR; TCRdb keeps only in-frame clonotypes and omits some of them. The sample shows over 200,000 clones, roughly nine tenths of them seen only once. The sequencing input was PBMCs or T cells enriched from blood (not recorded which). The origin of the receptors is a man in his thirties or forties who had recovered from COVID-19.

The chain recombines TRBV2 with TRBJ2-1, with a weak D call TRBD2 (6 bases). This CDR3 contains 18 residues. CDR1 SNHLY and CDR2 FYNNEI come from the germline V gene. Trimming pared 2 bases from V and 0 bases from J, leaving 17 bases between. In DNA form, the CDR3 reads TGTGCCAGCAGTGAATCGGGGTCAGGACTACGCTCCTACAATGAGCAGTTCTTC. It is translated as CASSESGSGLRSYNEQFF.

The rearrangement joins TRBV5-1 to TRBJ1-2, with 8 bases identical to TRBD1. This CDR3 contains 14 residues. The germline V gene encodes CDR1 SGHRS and CDR2 YFSETQ. The junction had 0 bases not matched to a gene; V was cut back by 0 bases and J by 2 bases. CDR3 sequence: CASSLGTGNYGYTF. The CDR3 DNA reads as TGCGCCAGCAGCTTGGGGACAGGGAACTATGGCTACACCTTC.

The chain couples TRBV14 to TRBJ1-2; D gene ambiguous. The germline CDR1 and CDR2 sequences are SGHDN and FVKESK. The CDR3 has 15 amino acids. V shed 4 bases and J shed 8 bases, with 20 bases lying between them. The CDR3 is CASSPRTGPSGGYTF. DNA of the CDR3: TGTGCCAGCAGCCCTCGGACGGGCCCTTCGGGAGGCTACACCTTC.

The CDR3 sequence: CASRSGPTENYGYTF. CDR3 sequence (DNA): TGTGCCAGCAGGTCTGGGCCGACAGAGAACTATGGCTACACCTTC. The V and J genes are TRBV5-4 and TRBJ1-2; tentatively, D is TRBD1 (5 bases). This CDR3 has 15 amino acids. Germline assignment: CDR1 SGHNT and CDR2 YYREEE (reference sequence). The V end was cut by 5 bases, the J end by 2 bases, with 16 bases between.

The chain recombines TRBV27 with TRBJ1-2; perhaps TRBD1 as D (6 bases). From germline, CDR1 is MNHEY and CDR2 SMNVEV (reference sequence). The germline V and J ends were trimmed by 5 bases and 2 bases, with 12 bases remaining between them. The CDR3 is made up of 14 amino acids. CDR3 protein: CASSEADSNYGYTF. The CDR3 coding sequence is TGTGCCAGCAGTGAAGCGGACAGCAACTATGGCTACACCTTC.

The chain couples TRBV15 to TRBJ1-2; 8 bases align to TRBD1. The CDR3 runs to 16 residues. J was trimmed by 4 bases and V by 6 bases; bases with no gene match: 13. Germline loops: CDR1 LNHNV, CDR2 YYDKDF (reference sequence). CDR3 bases: TGTGCCACCAGTCTTCACGGCGCAGGGGGCTTCTATGGCTACACCTTC. Its translation: CATSLHGAGGFYGYTF. Together with reference TRBV15 and TRBJ1-2, the CDR3 gives the full variable domain: DAMVIQNPRYQVTQFGKPVTLSCSQTLNHNVMYWYQQKSSQAPKLLFHYYDKDFNNEADTPDNFQSRRPNTSFCFLDIRSPGLGDTAMYLCATSLHGAGGFYGYTFGSGTRLTVV.

The V gene is TRBV12-3 or TRBV12-4, the J gene TRBJ1-1, with 7 bases matching TRBD1. CDR3 length equals 12 residues. V trimming: 9 bases; J trimming: 0 bases; junction bases outside the gene matches: 1. CDR3 protein: CASDRVNTEAFF. The DNA for the CDR3 is TGTGCCAGTGACAGGGTGAACACTGAAGCTTTCTTT.

Only a few counts were recorded for this clone. The chain is built from TRBV7-2 and TRBJ2-2; possible D gene TRBD2, 6 bases. The CDR3 is 15 residues long. Per the germline V gene, CDR1 is SGHTA and CDR2 is FQGNSA. Trimming stripped 5 bases from V and 4 bases from J, with 14 bases between. This CDR3 reads CASSLSGPATGELFF. The CDR3 DNA follows: TGTGCCAGCAGCCTTAGCGGACCTGCCACCGGGGAGCTGTTTTTT.

This rearrangement joins TRBV19 to TRBJ2-1; tentative D call: TRBD1 (5 bases). Germline CDR1 and CDR2: LNHDA and SQIVND (reference sequence). V was clipped by 3 bases and J by 8 bases, with 14 bases between them. The CDR3 spans 14 residues. CDR3 coding DNA: TGTGCCAGTAGTATCTGGGCAGGGTCGGATGAGCAGTTCTTC. As protein: CASSIWAGSDEQFF.

CDR3: CASNDQGNEQFF. CDR3 in DNA: TGTGCCAGTAACGACCAGGGGAATGAGCAGTTCTTC. The V and J genes are TRBV19 and TRBJ2-1; D is possibly TRBD1 (6 bases). The ends were cut back, 7 bases at V and 7 bases at J, with 11 bases in the middle. CDR1 LNHDA and CDR2 SQIVND come from the germline V gene (reference sequence). The CDR3 length is 12 residues.

There are a few counts of this clone. The chain couples TRBV6-1 to TRBJ1-3; tentatively, D is TRBD1 (6 bases). CDR1 is MNHNS, CDR2 SASEGT, per germline. The CDR3 is 16 amino acids. V lost 4 bases to trimming and J lost 1 base, with 14 bases between them. The CDR3 here is CASSGPTGQSGNTIYF. The DNA of the CDR3 is TGTGCCAGCAGTGGGCCGACAGGTCAATCTGGAAACACCATATATTTT.

This clone was counted only a few times. The rearrangement links TRBV5-6 to TRBJ1-6, with TRBD1 as a possible D gene (5 bases). Trimming pared 1 base from V and 5 bases from J, leaving 13 bases between. This CDR3 region has 16 residues. Germline CDR1 is SGHDT and CDR2 is YYEEEE. CDR3 amino acids: CASSLSWGLDNSPLHF. The CDR3 DNA sequence: TGTGCCAGCAGCTTGTCGTGGGGCTTGGATAATTCACCCCTCCACTTT.

This chain connects TRBV24-1 to TRBJ1-5, with 7 bases matching TRBD1. Germline lookup yields CDR1 KGHDR and CDR2 SFDVKD. This CDR3 spans 13 amino acids. With V trimmed by 5 bases and J by 7 bases, 4 bases remained unmatched. The CDR3 loop reads CATSAGGGQPQHF. The CDR3 DNA reads as TGTGCCACCAGTGCAGGGGGTGGGCAGCCCCAGCATTTT.

V is TRBV25-1 and J is TRBJ2-1; TRBD2 might be the D (7 bases). CDR3 length: 15 residues. CDR1 is MGHDK, CDR2 SYGVNS, per germline. The V gene lost 6 bases and the J gene lost 4 bases, with 16 bases spanning the gap. Here the CDR3 reads CASRPLGGRYNEQFF. CDR3 DNA: TGTGCCAGCAGACCTCTGGGGGGGCGATACAATGAGCAGTTCTTC. Full variable domain (outside the CDR3, taken from reference TRBV25-1 and TRBJ2-1): EADIYQTPRYLVIGTGKKITLECSQTMGHDKMYWYQQDPGMELHLIHYSYGVNSTEKGDLSSESTVSRIRTEHFPLTLESARPSHTSQYLCASRPLGGRYNEQFFGPGTRLTVL.

This sequence joins TRBV3-1 (or the pseudogene TRBV3-2) and TRBJ2-7, with 8 bases identical to TRBD2. CDR1 and CDR2 from the germline V gene are LGHDT and YNNKEL (reference sequence). V shed 5 bases and J 3 bases; nucleotides not matched to a gene: 12. This CDR3 contains 16 residues. CDR3 nucleotide sequence: TGTGCCAGCAGCTACGACCGCGGGAGGTATAGCTACGAGCAGTACTTC. This gives the protein CASSYDRGRYSYEQYF.

The rearrangement uses TRBV19 and TRBJ2-3, with D tentatively TRBD2 (5 bases). The CDR3 loop spans 15 amino acids. Germline V gives CDR1 LNHDA, CDR2 SQIVND (reference sequence). Trimming shortened V by 6 bases and J by 1 base, and 14 bases separated the two germline ends. Here the CDR3 reads CASRGSVIGTDTQYF. The CDR3, as DNA: TGTGCCAGTAGAGGGAGCGTGATTGGCACAGATACGCAGTATTTT.

The chain couples TRBV2 to TRBJ2-5; 10 nucleotides line up with TRBD2. Germline trimming cut 5 bases from V and 0 bases from J; bases unmatched to any gene: 12. The CDR3 totals 18 residues. Germline V CDR1 and CDR2: SNHLY, FYNNEI. The CDR3 region is CASSHPASGSGYQETQYF. In nucleotides, the CDR3 is TGTGCCAGCAGTCATCCGGCTAGCGGGAGTGGGTACCAAGAGACCCAGTACTTC. Drawing the rest from reference TRBV2 and TRBJ2-5, the complete variable domain is EPEVTQTPSHQVTQMGQEVILRCVPISNHLYFYWYRQILGQKVEFLVSFYNNEISEKSEIFDDQFSVERPDGSNFTLKIRSTKLEDSAMYFCASSHPASGSGYQETQYFGPGTRLLVL.

The chain couples TRBV11-2 to TRBJ1-6; perhaps TRBD1 as D (5 bases). Trimming stripped 1 base from V and 7 bases from J, with 11 bases between. Germline loops: CDR1 SGHAT, CDR2 FQNNGV. CDR3 size: 15 residues. The CDR3 DNA is TGTGCCAGCAGCTTAGTAGTAGGGGTAAATTCACCCCTCCACTTT. This gives the protein CASSLVVGVNSPLHF.

This chain connects TRBV3-1 (or the pseudogene TRBV3-2) to TRBJ2-1; 9 bases line up with TRBD2. This CDR3 contains 14 residues. After removal of 6 bases from V and 7 bases from J, the junction contained 7 bases not matched to a gene. Germline CDR1 reads LGHDT; CDR2 reads YNNKEL (reference sequence). In DNA, the CDR3 is TGTGCCAGCAGGGGGGCGGGAGGGCCGAATGAGCAGTTCTTC. The encoded protein is CASRGAGGPNEQFF.

The CDR3 loop reads CTSPPGRSNYGYTF. DNA of the CDR3: TGCACCAGCCCCCCAGGCAGGTCGAACTATGGCTACACCTTC. The chain uses TRBV1 and TRBJ1-2; whether TRBD1, the table's D call, matches the DNA was not checked. TRBV1 is marked as a pseudogene. CDR3 length: 14 amino acids.

The V and J genes are TRBV7-9 and TRBJ2-7; perhaps TRBD1 as D (5 bases). Germline lookup yields CDR1 SEHNR and CDR2 FQNEAQ (reference sequence). V was trimmed by 1 base and J by 9 bases, leaving 13 bases between them. CDR3 length equals 13 residues. DNA for the CDR3: TGTGCCAGCAGCTTAGGGTCAGGGTTGGGGCAGTACTTC. Amino acid sequence: CASSLGSGLGQYF. The full variable domain, with the rest looked up from reference TRBV7-9 and TRBJ2-7, is DTGVSQNPRHKITKRGQNVTFRCDPISEHNRLYWYRQTLGQGPEFLTYFQNEAQLEKSRLLSDRFSAERPKGSFSTLEIQRTEQGDSAMYLCASSLGSGLGQYFGPGTRLTVT.

This clone has ten or more counts. The CDR3 reads CASSERLEDTGELFF. The DNA of the CDR3 is TGTGCCAGCAGTGAACGACTAGAGGACACCGGGGAGCTGTTTTTT. The rearrangement links TRBV28 to TRBJ2-2; D is perhaps TRBD2 (6 bases). Germline CDR1 reads MDHEN; CDR2 reads SYDVKM. The CDR3 totals 15 residues. V was cut by 5 bases and J by 3 bases, with 13 bases left in between.

The chain combines TRBV30 with TRBJ2-3, with 13 bases fitting TRBD2. After removal of 4 bases from V and 1 base from J, the junction contained 5 bases not matched to a gene. Germline V gives CDR1 GTSNPN, CDR2 SVGIG (reference sequence). This CDR3 has 16 residues. CDR3 region: CAWTPGLAGRTDTQYF. The CDR3 DNA reads as TGTGCCTGGACACCGGGACTAGCGGGGCGCACAGATACGCAGTATTTT.

The chain links TRBV30 to TRBJ1-1, with 10 bases fitting TRBD1. V lost 6 bases and J lost 3; bases outside the gene matches: 1. Germline V gives CDR1 GTSNPN, CDR2 SVGIG (reference sequence). This CDR3 contains 12 residues. CDR3 sequence: CACDRGHTEAFF. CDR3 nucleotide sequence: TGTGCCTGTGACAGGGGGCACACTGAAGCTTTCTTT.